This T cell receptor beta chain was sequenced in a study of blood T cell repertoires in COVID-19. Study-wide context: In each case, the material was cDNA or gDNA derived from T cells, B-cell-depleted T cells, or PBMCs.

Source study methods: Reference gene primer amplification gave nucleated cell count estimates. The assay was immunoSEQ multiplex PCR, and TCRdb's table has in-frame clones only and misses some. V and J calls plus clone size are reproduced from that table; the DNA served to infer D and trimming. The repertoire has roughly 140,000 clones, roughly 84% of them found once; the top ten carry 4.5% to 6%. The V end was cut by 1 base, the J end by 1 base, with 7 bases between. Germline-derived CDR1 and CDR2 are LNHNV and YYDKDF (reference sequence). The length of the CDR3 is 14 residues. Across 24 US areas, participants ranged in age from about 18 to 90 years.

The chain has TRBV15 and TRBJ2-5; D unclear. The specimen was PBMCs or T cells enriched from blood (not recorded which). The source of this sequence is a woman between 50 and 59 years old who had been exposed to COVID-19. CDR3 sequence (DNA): TGTGCCACCAGCAGAGCACAGATCCAAGAGACCCAGTACTTC. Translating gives CATSRAQIQETQYF.